This T cell receptor (beta chain) was captured in a study of shared clonotypes between healthy human individuals. For the study at large: There were three CD4 naive, three CD4 memory, two CD8 naive and one CD8 memory plates per donor.

Study processing details: Junction-only sequences without quality scores came from ImmunoSEQ, so filtering differed. Generated by immunoSEQ multiplex PCR, the TCRdb table keeps only in-frame clones and is missing some. V, J and clone size reflect that table, while D and trimming were determined from the DNA. The sample lists 2 million to 3 million clones, 80% to 95% seen once, with 0.36% in the top ten. Trimming took 1 base from V and 0 from J, leaving 11 bases between them. Germline V gene lookup returns CDR1 MGHRA and CDR2 YSYEKL. CDR3 size: 16 residues. It was into CD45RA+ naive and CD45RA-negative memory subsets that the CD4+ cells were split.

The source is a man in his late teens or twenties in good health. Some clones in this sample may be carry-over from other donors' samples. Sample: naive CD4+ T cells from PBMCs. Subset meaning: CD45RA+ positively selected. J is TRBJ2-3 and V is TRBV4-1, with D unclear. CDR3 amino acids: CASSQASFRSTDTQYF. The CDR3 bases are TGCGCCAGCAGCCAAGCTTCGTTTCGGAGCACAGATACGCAGTATTTT.